The rows below give T cell receptor beta chains drawn from one sample of a study of OX40 agonist ivuxolimab in advanced cancers. Some clones are missing from TCRdb's copy, which holds only in-frame ones; the method was immunoSEQ multiplex PCR. The sample includes about 67,000 clones, around nine tenths seen only once; the top ten take 0.25% to 0.3%. The material was CD4+ or CD8+ T cells sorted from blood, obtained in a trial of the OX40 agonist ivuxolimab. The receptors shown here come from an adult with an advanced solid tumor such as melanoma, head and neck, liver or kidney cancer. The CDR3 runs from the conserved cysteine through the conserved F or W. Each record gives: V gene, D gene, clone size, J gene, CDR3 protein, CDR3 DNA. The D gene is left open where the match is weak. Where a row states a size, it is once, few, many or the class of an expanded clone; other rows omit it.

TRBV4-3,NA,NA,TRBJ2-7,CASSQDVREGAYEQYF,TGCGCCAGCAGCCAAGATGTGCGGGAAGGGGCCTACGAGCAGTACTTC
TRBV7-3,NA,NA,TRBJ2-1,CASSRAQSSYNEQFF,TGTGCCAGCAGCCGCGCACAGAGCTCCTACAATGAGCAGTTCTTC
TRBV5-8,NA,NA,TRBJ2-7,CASSPQGPYEQYF,TGTGCCAGCAGCCCTCAGGGCCCCTACGAGCAGTACTTC
TRBV5-1,NA,once,TRBJ2-5,CASSTGHQQETQYF,TGCGCCAGCAGCACGGGACACCAACAAGAGACCCAGTACTTC
TRBV7-3,TRBD1,once,TRBJ1-1,CASSVNPPGQGISNTEAFF,TGTGCCAGCAGCGTAAACCCCCCGGGACAGGGGATATCGAACACTGAAGCTTTCTTT
TRBV19,TRBD2,NA,TRBJ2-3,CARPGTTVTDTQYF,TGTGCCAGACCCGGGACTACGGTCACAGATACGCAGTATTTT
TRBV7-3,NA,NA,TRBJ2-3,CASGESSTDTQYF,TGTGCCAGCGGGGAATCAAGCACAGATACGCAGTATTTT
TRBV7-8,NA,NA,TRBJ2-3,CASSTFDTDTQYF,TGTGCCAGCAGCACATTTGACACGGATACGCAGTATTTT
TRBV2,NA,NA,TRBJ2-2,CASKLEGGPGELFF,TGTGCCAGCAAGTTGGAAGGGGGACCCGGGGAGCTGTTTTTT
TRBV18,TRBD1,NA,TRBJ1-5,CASSPGTGGGSNQPQHF,TGTGCCAGCTCACCCGGAACAGGGGGAGGAAGCAATCAGCCCCAGCATTTT